What follows describes a single T cell receptor beta chain. The entry originates in a study of blood T cell repertoires in COVID-19. Study summary: PBMCs, B-cell-depleted T cells, or T cells were the source of the cDNA or gDNA that made up the material.

Germline V gene data show CDR1 as GTSNPN and CDR2 as SVGIG (reference sequence). Trimming removed 5 bases at V and 8 bases at J, with 12 bases between. The CDR3 sequence is 11 residues long. In the authors' methods: How many nucleated cells were present was estimated from reference gene primer amplification. Method: immunoSEQ multiplex PCR; TCRdb's copy keeps in-frame clones and lacks some. V, J and clone size are taken as reported in that table, and D and trimming were inferred from the DNA itself. The data contain about 74,000 clones, roughly 90% of them singletons. The rearrangement joins TRBV30 to TRBJ1-2; tentatively, D is TRBD1 (6 bases). This TCR came from a man aged 65-85 years with active or convalescent COVID-19. Sequences were obtained from peripheral blood. The CDR3 reads CAWAPQGGYTF. The DNA for the CDR3 is TGTGCCTGGGCCCCGCAGGGGGGCTACACCTTC.